This T cell receptor beta chain is drawn from a study of blood T cell repertoires in COVID-19. The CDR3 contains 18 residues. The V gene's germline CDR1 is PRHDT and CDR2 FYEKMQ (reference sequence). V gave up 2 bases and J gave up 8 bases; unmatched junction bases: 17. Assay: immunoSEQ multiplex PCR; the TCRdb copy retains only in-frame clones and omits some. The data show about 250,000 clones, around 82% seen once. The clonotype comes from a woman over 75 with active or convalescent COVID-19. The chain carries TRBV13 and TRBJ1-2; 10 nucleotides agree with TRBD1. Sequencing was carried out using peripheral blood. CDR3 bases: TGTGCCAGCAGCTTACTGGACAGGGGGTCCTTCCCTTTGAAGGGCTACACCTTC. It translates to CASSLLDRGSFPLKGYTF.